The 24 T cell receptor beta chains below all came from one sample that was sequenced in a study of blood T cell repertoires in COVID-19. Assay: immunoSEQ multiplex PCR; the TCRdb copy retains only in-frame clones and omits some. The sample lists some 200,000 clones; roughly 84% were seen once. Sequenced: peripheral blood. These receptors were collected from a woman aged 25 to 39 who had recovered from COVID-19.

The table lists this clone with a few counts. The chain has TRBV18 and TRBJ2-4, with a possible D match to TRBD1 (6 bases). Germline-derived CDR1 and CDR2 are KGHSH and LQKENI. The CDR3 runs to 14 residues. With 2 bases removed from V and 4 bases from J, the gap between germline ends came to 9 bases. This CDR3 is CASSPGGWKNIQYF. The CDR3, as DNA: TGTGCCAGCTCACCAGGGGGCTGGAAAAACATTCAGTACTTC.

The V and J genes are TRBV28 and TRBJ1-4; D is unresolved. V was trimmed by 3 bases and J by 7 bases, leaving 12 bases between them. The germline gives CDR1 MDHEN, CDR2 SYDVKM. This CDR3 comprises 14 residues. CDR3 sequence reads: CASSLTTLAEKLFF. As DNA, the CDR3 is TGTGCCAGCAGTTTGACGACACTGGCTGAAAAACTGTTTTTT.

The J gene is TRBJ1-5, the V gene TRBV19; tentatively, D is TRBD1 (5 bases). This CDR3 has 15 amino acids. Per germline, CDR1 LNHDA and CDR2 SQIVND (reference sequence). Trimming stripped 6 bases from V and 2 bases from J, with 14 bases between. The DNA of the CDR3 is TGTGCCAGTAGGACCCCGTGGGGGGGCAATCAGCCCCAGCATTTT. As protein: CASRTPWGGNQPQHF.

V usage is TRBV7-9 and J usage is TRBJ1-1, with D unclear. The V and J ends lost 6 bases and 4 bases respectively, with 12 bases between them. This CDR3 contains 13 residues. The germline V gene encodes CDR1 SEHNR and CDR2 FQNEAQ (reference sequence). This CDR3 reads CASSHRRITEAFF. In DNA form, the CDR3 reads TGTGCCAGCAGTCATCGGAGGATCACTGAAGCTTTCTTT.

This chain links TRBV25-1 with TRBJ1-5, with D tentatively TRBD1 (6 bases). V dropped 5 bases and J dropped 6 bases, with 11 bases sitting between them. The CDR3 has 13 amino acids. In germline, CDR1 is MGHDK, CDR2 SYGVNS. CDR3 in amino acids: CASSQGNSQPQHF. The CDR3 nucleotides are TGTGCCAGCAGTCAGGGGAACAGTCAGCCCCAGCATTTT.

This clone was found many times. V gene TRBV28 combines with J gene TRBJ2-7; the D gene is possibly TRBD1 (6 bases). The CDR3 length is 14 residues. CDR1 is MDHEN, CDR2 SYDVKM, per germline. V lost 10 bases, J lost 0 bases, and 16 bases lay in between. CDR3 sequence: CATNRDQASYEQYF. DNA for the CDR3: TGTGCCACCAACAGGGACCAAGCCTCCTACGAGCAGTACTTC.

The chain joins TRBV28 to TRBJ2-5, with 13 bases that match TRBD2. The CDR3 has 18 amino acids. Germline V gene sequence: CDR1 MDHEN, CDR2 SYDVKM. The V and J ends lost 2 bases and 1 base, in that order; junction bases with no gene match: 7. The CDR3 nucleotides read TGTGCCAGCAGTTTAACTAGCGGGAGGGGGGGGCGCCAAGAGACCCAGTACTTC. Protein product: CASSLTSGRGGRQETQYF.

The CDR3 DNA sequence: TGTGCCAGCATCGCTCCCCCAGGGGTTAGCTCCTACAATGAGCAGTTCTTC. Its translation: CASIAPPGVSSYNEQFF. V gene TRBV28 combines with J gene TRBJ2-1; TRBD1 might be the D (6 bases). Looked up from germline, CDR1 is MDHEN and CDR2 is SYDVKM. The CDR3 extends over 17 amino acids. V was trimmed by 7 bases and J by 0 bases, leaving 19 bases between them.

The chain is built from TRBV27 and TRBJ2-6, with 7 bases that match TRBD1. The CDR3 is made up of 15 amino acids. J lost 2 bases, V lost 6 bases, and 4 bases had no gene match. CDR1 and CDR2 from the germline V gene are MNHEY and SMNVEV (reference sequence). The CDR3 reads CASRLTGAGANVLTF. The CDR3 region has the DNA TGTGCCAGCAGGCTTACAGGGGCTGGGGCCAACGTCCTGACTTTC.

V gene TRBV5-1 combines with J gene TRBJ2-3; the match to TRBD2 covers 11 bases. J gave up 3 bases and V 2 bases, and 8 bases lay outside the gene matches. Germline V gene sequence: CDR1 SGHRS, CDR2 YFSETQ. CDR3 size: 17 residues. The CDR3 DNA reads TGCGCCAGCAGCTTCGGGACTAGCGGATTAGGGACAGATACGCAGTATTTT. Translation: CASSFGTSGLGTDTQYF.

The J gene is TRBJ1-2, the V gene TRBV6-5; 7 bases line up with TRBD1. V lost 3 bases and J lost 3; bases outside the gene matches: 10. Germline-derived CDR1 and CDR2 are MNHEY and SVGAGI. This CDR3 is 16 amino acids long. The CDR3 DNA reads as TGTGCCAGCAGTTATTCCACAGGGGACCCTTACTATGGCTACACCTTC. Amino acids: CASSYSTGDPYYGYTF.

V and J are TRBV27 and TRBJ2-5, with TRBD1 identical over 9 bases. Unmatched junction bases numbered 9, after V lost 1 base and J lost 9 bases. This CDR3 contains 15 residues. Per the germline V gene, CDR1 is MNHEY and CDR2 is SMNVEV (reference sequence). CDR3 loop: CASSLYIGTGSPQYF. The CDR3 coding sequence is TGTGCCAGCAGTTTATACATCGGGACAGGGTCACCCCAGTACTTC.

CDR3 coding DNA: TGTGCCAGCAGGACGACAGGGGGAACTTATGGCTACACCTTC. Its protein is CASRTTGGTYGYTF. The rearrangement links TRBV27 to TRBJ1-2; 9 bases align to TRBD1. This CDR3 is built from 14 residues. Looked up from germline, CDR1 is MNHEY and CDR2 is SMNVEV (reference sequence). The V gene end was trimmed by 6 bases and the J gene end by 5 bases; junction bases not matched to a gene: 7.

In DNA, the CDR3 is TGTGCCAGCAGCCAAGATTCCGTCGAGCAGTACTTC. Residues: CASSQDSVEQYF. The chain combines TRBV14 with TRBJ2-7; D gene unclear. CDR1 and CDR2 from the germline V gene are SGHDN and FVKESK. The CDR3 spans 12 residues. V gave up 0 bases and J gave up 6 bases, with 6 bases separating them. The full variable domain, completed using reference TRBV14 and TRBJ2-7, is EAGVTQFPSHSVIEKGQTVTLRCDPISGHDNLYWYRRVMGKEIKFLLHFVKESKQDESGMPNNRFLAERTGGTYSTLKVQPAELEDSGVYFCASSQDSVEQYFGPGTRLTVT.

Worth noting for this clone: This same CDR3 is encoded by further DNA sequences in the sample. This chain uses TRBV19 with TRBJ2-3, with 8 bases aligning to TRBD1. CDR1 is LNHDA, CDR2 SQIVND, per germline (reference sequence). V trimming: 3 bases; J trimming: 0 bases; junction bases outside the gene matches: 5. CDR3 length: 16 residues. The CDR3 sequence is CASSIRTGTSTDTQYF. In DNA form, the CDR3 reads TGTGCCAGTAGTATTAGGACAGGGACCAGCACAGATACGCAGTATTTT.

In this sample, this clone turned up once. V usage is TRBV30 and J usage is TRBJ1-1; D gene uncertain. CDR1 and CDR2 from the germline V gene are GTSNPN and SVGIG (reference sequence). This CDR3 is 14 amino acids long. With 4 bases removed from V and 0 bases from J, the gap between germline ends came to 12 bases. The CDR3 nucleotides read TGTGCCTGGATTCCCCACAAATTGAACACTGAAGCTTTCTTT. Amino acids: CAWIPHKLNTEAFF.

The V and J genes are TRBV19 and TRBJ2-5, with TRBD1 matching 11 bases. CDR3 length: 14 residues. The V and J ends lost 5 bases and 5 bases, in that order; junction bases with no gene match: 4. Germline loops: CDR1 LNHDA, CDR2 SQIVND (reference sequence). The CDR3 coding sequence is TGTGCCAGTAGTTTGGGACAGGGGGTTGAGACCCAGTACTTC. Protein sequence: CASSLGQGVETQYF.

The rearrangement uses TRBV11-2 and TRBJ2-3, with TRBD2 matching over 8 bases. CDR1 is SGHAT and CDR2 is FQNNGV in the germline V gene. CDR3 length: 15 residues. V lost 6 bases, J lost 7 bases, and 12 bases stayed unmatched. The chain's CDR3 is CASSLWGLEENTQYF. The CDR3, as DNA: TGTGCCAGCAGTCTGTGGGGACTAGAGGAGAATACGCAGTATTTT. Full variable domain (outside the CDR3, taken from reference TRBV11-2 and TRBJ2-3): EAGVAQSPRYKIIEKRQSVAFWCNPISGHATLYWYQQILGQGPKLLIQFQNNGVVDDSQLPKDRFSAERLKGVDSTLKIQPAKLEDSAVYLCASSLWGLEENTQYFGPGTRLTVL.

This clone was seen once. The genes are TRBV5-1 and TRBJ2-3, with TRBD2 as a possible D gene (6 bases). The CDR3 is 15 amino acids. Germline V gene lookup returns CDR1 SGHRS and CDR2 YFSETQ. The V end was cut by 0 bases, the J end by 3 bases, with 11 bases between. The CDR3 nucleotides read TGCGCCAGCAGCTTGGGACTAGTCGGGACAGATACGCAGTATTTT. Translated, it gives CASSLGLVGTDTQYF.

CDR3 DNA: TGTGCCAGCAGCTTCGACTACCTTAGCACAGATACGCAGTATTTT. Amino acids: CASSFDYLSTDTQYF. The chain couples TRBV7-2 to TRBJ2-3, with a tentative D call TRBD2 (5 bases). The CDR3 is 15 amino acids. The ends were cut back, 3 bases at V and 0 bases at J, with 10 bases in the middle. Germline V gene sequence: CDR1 SGHTA, CDR2 FQGNSA.

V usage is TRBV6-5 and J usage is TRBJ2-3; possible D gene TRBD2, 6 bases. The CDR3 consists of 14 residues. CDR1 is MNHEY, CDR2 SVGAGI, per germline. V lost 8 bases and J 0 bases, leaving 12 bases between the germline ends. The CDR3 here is CASWGRRSTDTQYF. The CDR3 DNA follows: TGTGCCAGCTGGGGGAGGCGGAGCACAGATACGCAGTATTTT.

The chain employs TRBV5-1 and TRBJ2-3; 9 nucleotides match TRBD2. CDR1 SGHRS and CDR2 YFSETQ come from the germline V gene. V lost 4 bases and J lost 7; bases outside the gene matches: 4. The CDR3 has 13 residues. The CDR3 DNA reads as TGCGCCAGCAGCCCTAGCGGGGTAAATACGCAGTATTTT. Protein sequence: CASSPSGVNTQYF.

The DNA for the CDR3 is TGTGCCAGCAGCAAAAACACCTCCAGGGGTGTAGGTAGTTCACCCCTCCACTTT. The encoded protein is CASSKNTSRGVGSSPLHF. This chain joins TRBV21-1 and TRBJ1-6; no check of the table's D call, TRBD1, against the DNA was made. TRBV21-1 is a recognized pseudogene. The CDR3 spans 18 residues.

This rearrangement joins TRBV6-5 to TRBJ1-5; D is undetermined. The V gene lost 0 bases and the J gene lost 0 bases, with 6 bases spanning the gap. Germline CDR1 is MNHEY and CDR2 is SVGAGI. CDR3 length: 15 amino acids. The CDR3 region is CASSYSAVSNQPQHF. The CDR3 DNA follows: TGTGCCAGCAGTTACTCGGCGGTTAGCAATCAGCCCCAGCATTTT.